The entry below describes one TCR beta chain. There is no known antigen for this receptor. Base qualities were left out, and no much larger clone turns up one base away. Library construction relied on PCR. DNA from cultured CD4+ T cells was subjected to TCR sequencing with the Oncomine TCR Beta short-read assay at the Johns Hopkins FTIC core. Genomic DNA was extracted from the cultured CD4+ T cells with the QIAamp micro DNA kit. Oncomine TCR Beta libraries made from cultured CD4+ T cells were pooled using unique dual indexes and sequenced on an Illumina iSeq 100. The source study handled its data this way. Non-productive sequences were filtered out, and CDR3s that did not start with C, did not end with F or W, or were shorter than 7 amino acids were discarded. Antigen-specific clonotypes were identified using the MANAFEST web application through comparison of peptide-stimulated wells with reference and other culture wells. An FDR below 0.05, an odds ratio above 5, and a productive frequency above 0.1% in at least two of three replicate wells were required for clones to be considered positive. A clonotype counted as cross-reactive if it showed significant expansion both in the SARS-CoV-2 spike wells and in at least one common cold coronavirus spike condition. CDR3 homology was assessed with Levenshtein distances (stringdist) and unrooted phylogenetic trees (ape) in R version 3.6.1. Using fastp at Q25 and MiXCR, TCRdb reprocessed the public reads and kept productive beta chains. All rows with the same CDR3 protein become a single entry with the most common DNA and genes. It is TCRdb's table, rather than the study itself, that gives the V and J calls and clone size. Counted in this sample were 9,000 to 13,000 distinct CDR3 sequences; roughly two thirds of them appeared once. The ten largest clones represent 20% to 30% of the sample.

The data stem from a study of vaccination and CD4 T cells after COVID-19 (dated by TCRdb to between 2021 and 2024). Study-wide context: Every convalescent patient had a positive nasal swab PCR test for SARS-CoV-2, with mild disease in several patients and severe disease in one. Participants got two doses of the Pfizer-BioNTech BNT162b2 vaccine (n=8) or two doses of the Moderna mRNA-1273 vaccine (n=2). The convalescent cohort comprised six males and four females, including two Hispanic individuals, seven Caucasians, two Asians and one multiracial person. The spike-specific CD4+ TCR repertoire was compared before and after mRNA vaccination in about nine COVID-19 convalescent patients and a handful of infection-naive healthy vaccine recipients. Post-COVID blood samples were collected from convalescent patients a median of around 100 days after diagnosis, with a range of about 30 to 170 days. The cultures were stimulated with overlapping spike peptide pools from SARS-CoV-2 and from the common cold coronaviruses HCoV-NL63, HCoV-OC43 and HCoV-229E. Control cultures used a CEFX viral epitope pool as positive control, an HIV-1 Nef peptide pool as negative control, or no peptide. Post-vaccine blood samples were taken a median of roughly 75 days after the second vaccine dose, with a range of roughly 13 to 250 days.

What the authors observed across the whole study: In convalescent patients, a median approximately 90% of post-vaccine SARS-CoV-2-reactive clones were detected only after vaccination, suggesting vaccine-specific priming. Of the vaccine-specific clones found in convalescent patients, nearly all (304 of 307) were mono-reactive for SARS-CoV-2 spike instead of being cross-reactive with common cold coronaviruses. Relatively few convalescent patients were included in the study, and early timepoints after natural infection were not analyzed. The median count of SARS-CoV-2-reactive clonotypes went up from 20 to 25 after infection to some 38 after vaccination, although the change was not significant.

The treatment or condition label for this specimen denotes: approximately nine-day PBMC culture with coronavirus spike peptide pools or control peptides (ViraFEST assay). The study used the ViraFEST assay, which expanded antigen-specific T cells with peptide pools and then identified expanded clonotypes by TCR sequencing. The convalescent patients' positive SARS-CoV-2 PCR tests were from March to December 2020, which was before the Alpha, Beta and Delta variants emerged in the United States. PBMCs were cultured at 1.5 million to 2.5 million per well in IMDM supplemented with approximately 5% human AB serum and around 10 IU/ml IL-2, with about 9 ug/ml peptide pools added. Half of the culture medium was replaced with fresh IL-2-containing medium on days 3 and 7. After 9 to 10 days of culture, CD4+ T cells were isolated by negative selection using the EasySep CD4+ T cell isolation kit. Ficoll-Paque Plus gradient centrifugation was used to isolate PBMCs from whole blood, and the isolated PBMCs were then either used fresh or cryopreserved at -140C. Culture conditions were generally each tested in triplicate wells.

The germline V gene provides CDR1 SGHTA and CDR2 FQGNSA. The CDR3 contains 12 residues, cysteine and phenylalanine counted. Only the CDR3 portion is preserved as DNA: 36 bases, with reading frame beginning at the first base. The germline ends are 10 bases apart after V is trimmed by 3 bases and J by 10 bases. This TCR derives from a human donor who had recovered from COVID-19. The source was CD4+ T cells from blood, cultured in vitro, collected before SARS-CoV-2 vaccination. The rearrangement joined TRBV7-2 to TRBJ2-1, with a tentative D gene TRBD2 over 5 matching bases. The CDR3 has the sequence CASSFFREEQFF. The sequenced DNA: TGTGCCAGCAGCTTCTTTCGGGAAGAGCAGTTCTTC.